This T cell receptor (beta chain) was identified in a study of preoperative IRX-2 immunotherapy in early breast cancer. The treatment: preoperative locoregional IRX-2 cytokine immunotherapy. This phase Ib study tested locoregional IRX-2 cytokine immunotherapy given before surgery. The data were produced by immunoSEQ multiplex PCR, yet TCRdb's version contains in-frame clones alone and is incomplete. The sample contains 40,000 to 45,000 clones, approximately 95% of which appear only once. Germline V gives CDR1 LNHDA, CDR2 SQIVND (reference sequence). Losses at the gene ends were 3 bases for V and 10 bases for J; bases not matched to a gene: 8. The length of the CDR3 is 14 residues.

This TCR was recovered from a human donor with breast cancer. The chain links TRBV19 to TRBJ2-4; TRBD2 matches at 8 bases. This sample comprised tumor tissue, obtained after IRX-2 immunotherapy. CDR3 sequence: CASSIRREALIQYF. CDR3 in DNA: TGTGCCAGTAGTATTAGGCGGGAGGCCCTGATTCAGTACTTC.